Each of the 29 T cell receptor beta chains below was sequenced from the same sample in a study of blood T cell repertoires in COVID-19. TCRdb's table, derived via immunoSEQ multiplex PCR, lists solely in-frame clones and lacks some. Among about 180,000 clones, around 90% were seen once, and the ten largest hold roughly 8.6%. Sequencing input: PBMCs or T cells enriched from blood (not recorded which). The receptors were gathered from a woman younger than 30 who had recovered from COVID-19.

CDR3 sequence reads: CASGPGLTYNEQFF. CDR3 sequence (DNA): TGTGCCTCTGGACCGGGACTAACTTACAATGAGCAGTTCTTC. The chain is built from TRBV6-5 and TRBJ2-1, with 7 positions matching TRBD2. This CDR3 is built from 14 residues. Unmatched junction bases numbered 11, after V lost 11 bases and J lost 4 bases. Germline CDR1 is MNHEY and CDR2 is SVGAGI.

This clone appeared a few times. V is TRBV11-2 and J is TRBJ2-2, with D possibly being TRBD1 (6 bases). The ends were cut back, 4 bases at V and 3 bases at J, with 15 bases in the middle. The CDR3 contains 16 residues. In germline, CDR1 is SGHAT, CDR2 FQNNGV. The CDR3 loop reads CASSWYRETYTGELFF. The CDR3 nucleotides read TGTGCCAGCAGCTGGTACAGGGAAACGTACACCGGGGAGCTGTTTTTT.

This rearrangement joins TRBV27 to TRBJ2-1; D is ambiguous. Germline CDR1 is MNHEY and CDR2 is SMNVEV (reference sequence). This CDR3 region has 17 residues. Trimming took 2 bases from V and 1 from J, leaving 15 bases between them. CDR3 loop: CASSLGLTGESYNEQFF. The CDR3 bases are TGTGCCAGCAGTTTAGGTTTAACGGGTGAGTCCTACAATGAGCAGTTCTTC.

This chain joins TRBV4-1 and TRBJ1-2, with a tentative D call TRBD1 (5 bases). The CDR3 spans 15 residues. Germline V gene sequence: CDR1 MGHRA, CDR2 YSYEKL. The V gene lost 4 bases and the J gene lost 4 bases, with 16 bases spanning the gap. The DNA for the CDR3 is TGCGCCAGCAGCCTCCGACAGCTAAATTTCTATGGCTACACCTTC. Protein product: CASSLRQLNFYGYTF.

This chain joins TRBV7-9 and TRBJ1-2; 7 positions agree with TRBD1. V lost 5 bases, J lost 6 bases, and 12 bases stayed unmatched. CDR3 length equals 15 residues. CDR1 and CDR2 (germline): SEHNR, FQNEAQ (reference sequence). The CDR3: CASSPPIEGADGYTF. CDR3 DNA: TGTGCCAGCAGCCCACCTATAGAGGGGGCGGATGGCTACACCTTC.

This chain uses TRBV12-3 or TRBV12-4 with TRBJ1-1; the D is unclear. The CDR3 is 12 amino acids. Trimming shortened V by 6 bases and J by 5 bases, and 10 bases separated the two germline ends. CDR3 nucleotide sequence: TGTGCCAGCAGAACCAGAGGGACTGAAGCTTTCTTT. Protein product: CASRTRGTEAFF.

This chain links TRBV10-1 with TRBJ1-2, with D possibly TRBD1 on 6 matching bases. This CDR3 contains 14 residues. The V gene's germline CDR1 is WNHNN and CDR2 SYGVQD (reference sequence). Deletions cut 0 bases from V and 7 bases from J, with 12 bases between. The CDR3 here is CASSESAGAGGYTF. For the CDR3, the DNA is TGCGCCAGCAGTGAGTCGGCAGGGGCAGGTGGCTACACCTTC.

The CDR3 reads CASSSGTGSKETQYF. In DNA form, the CDR3 reads TGTGCCAGCAGTAGCGGGACAGGGTCGAAAGAGACCCAGTACTTC. The chain couples TRBV28 to TRBJ2-5, with 9 bases aligning to TRBD1. The length of the CDR3 is 15 residues. Losses at the gene ends were 5 bases for V and 3 bases for J; bases not matched to a gene: 7. CDR1 and CDR2 from the germline V gene are MDHEN and SYDVKM.

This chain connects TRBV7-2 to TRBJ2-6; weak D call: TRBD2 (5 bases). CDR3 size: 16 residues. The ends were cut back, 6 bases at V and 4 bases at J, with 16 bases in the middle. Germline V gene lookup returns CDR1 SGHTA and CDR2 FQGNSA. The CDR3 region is CASSWRRTGGANVLTF. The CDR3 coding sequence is TGTGCCAGCAGTTGGCGGAGGACTGGAGGGGCCAACGTCCTGACTTTC.

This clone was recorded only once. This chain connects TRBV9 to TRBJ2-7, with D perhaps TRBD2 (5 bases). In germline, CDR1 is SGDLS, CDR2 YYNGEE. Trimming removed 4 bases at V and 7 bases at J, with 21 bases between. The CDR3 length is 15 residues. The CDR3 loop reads CASSPRIDDSGEQYF. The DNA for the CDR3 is TGTGCCAGCAGCCCCCGAATTGACGACTCGGGAGAGCAGTACTTC.

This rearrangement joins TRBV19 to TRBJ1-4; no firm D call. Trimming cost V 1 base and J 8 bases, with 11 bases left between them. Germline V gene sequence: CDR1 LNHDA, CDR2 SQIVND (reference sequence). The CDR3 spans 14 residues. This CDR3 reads CASSIGGGGEKLFF. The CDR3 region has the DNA TGTGCCAGTAGTATAGGGGGAGGAGGCGAAAAACTGTTTTTT.

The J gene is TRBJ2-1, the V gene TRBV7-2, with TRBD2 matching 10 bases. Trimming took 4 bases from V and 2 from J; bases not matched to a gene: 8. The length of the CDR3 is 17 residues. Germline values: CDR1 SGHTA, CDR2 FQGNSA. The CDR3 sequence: CASSSSNSGGTYNEQFF. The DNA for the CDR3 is TGTGCCAGCAGCTCCAGTAATAGCGGGGGGACCTACAATGAGCAGTTCTTC.

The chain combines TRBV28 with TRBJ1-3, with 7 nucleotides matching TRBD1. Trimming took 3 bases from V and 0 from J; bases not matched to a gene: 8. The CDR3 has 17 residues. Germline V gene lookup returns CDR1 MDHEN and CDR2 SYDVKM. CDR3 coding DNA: TGTGCCAGCAGTTTTTCGGGACAGCTTTACTCTGGAAACACCATATATTTT. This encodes CASSFSGQLYSGNTIYF. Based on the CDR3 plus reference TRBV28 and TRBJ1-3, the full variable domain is DVKVTQSSRYLVKRTGEKVFLECVQDMDHENMFWYRQDPGLGLRLIYFSYDVKMKEKGDIPEGYSVSREKKERFSLILESASTNQTSMYLCASSFSGQLYSGNTIYFGEGSWLTVV.

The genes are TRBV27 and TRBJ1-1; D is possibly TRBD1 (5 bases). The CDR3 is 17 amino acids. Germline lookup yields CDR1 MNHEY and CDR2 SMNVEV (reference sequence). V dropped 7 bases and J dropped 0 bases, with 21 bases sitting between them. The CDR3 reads CASTPRPRQLMNTEAFF. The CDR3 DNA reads TGTGCCAGCACCCCAAGACCCCGACAGCTCATGAACACTGAAGCTTTCTTT.

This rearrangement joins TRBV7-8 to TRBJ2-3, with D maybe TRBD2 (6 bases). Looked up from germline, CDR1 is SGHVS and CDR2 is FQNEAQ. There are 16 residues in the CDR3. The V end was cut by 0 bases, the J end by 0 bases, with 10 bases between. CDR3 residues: CASSLAASASTDTQYF. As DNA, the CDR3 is TGTGCCAGCAGCTTAGCGGCTAGCGCGAGCACAGATACGCAGTATTTT.

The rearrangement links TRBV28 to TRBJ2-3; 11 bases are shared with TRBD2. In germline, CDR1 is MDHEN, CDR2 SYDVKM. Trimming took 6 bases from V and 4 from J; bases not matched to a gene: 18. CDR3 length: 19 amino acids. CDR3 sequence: CASRVGGRTSGSIADTQYF. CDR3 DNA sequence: TGTGCCAGCAGAGTTGGAGGCCGTACTAGCGGGAGTATTGCAGATACGCAGTATTTT.

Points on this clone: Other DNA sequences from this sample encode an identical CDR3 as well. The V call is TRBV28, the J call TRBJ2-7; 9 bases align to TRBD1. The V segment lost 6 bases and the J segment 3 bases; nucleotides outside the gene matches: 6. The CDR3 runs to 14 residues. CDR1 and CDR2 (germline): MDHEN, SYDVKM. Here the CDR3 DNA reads TGTGCCAGCAGGGCGAGACAGGGGGTCTACGAGCAGTACTTC. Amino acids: CASRARQGVYEQYF. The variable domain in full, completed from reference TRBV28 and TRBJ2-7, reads DVKVTQSSRYLVKRTGEKVFLECVQDMDHENMFWYRQDPGLGLRLIYFSYDVKMKEKGDIPEGYSVSREKKERFSLILESASTNQTSMYLCASRARQGVYEQYFGPGTRLTVT.

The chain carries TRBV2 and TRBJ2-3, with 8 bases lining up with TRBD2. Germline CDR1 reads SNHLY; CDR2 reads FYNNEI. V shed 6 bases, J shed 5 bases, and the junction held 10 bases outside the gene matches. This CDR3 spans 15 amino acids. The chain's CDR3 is CASRGEAGAKDTQYF. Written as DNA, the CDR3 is TGTGCCAGCAGGGGGGAAGCGGGGGCGAAAGATACGCAGTATTTT.

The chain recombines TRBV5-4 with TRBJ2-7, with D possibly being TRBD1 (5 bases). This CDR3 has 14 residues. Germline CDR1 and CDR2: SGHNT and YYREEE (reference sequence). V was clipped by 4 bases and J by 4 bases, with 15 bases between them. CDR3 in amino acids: CASSQGSPTYEQYF. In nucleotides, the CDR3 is TGTGCCAGCAGCCAGGGATCCCCTACTTACGAGCAGTACTTC.

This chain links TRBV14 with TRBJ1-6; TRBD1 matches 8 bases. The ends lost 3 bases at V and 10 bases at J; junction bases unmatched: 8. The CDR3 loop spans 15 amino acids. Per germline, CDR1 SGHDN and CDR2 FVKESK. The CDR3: CASSQTQGADSPLHF. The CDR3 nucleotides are TGTGCCAGCAGCCAGACGCAGGGGGCAGACTCACCCCTCCACTTT.

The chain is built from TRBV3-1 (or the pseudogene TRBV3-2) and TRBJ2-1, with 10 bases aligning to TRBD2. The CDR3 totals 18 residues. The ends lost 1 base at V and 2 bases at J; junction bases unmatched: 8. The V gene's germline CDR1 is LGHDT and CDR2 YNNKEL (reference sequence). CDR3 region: CASSQVLAGERAYNEQFF. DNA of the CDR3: TGTGCCAGCAGCCAAGTGCTAGCGGGGGAGAGGGCCTACAATGAGCAGTTCTTC.

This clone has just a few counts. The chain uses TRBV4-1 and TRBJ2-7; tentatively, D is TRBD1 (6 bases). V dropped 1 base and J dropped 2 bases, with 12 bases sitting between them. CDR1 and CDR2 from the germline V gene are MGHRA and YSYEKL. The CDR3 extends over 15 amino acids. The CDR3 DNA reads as TGCGCCAGCAGCCAAGGAATACAGGGAACCTACGAGCAGTACTTC. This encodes CASSQGIQGTYEQYF.

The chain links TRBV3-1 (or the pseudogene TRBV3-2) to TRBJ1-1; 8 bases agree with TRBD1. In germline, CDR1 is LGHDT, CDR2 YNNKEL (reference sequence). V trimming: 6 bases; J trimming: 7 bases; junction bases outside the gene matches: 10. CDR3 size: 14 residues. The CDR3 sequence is CASRPTGGPIEAFF. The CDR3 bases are TGTGCCAGCAGACCCACAGGGGGGCCTATTGAAGCTTTCTTT.

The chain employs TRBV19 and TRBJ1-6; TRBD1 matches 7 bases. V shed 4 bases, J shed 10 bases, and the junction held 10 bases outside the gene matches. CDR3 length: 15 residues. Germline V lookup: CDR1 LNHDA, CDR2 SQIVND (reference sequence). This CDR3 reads CASSTRQGQGSPLHF. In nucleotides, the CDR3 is TGTGCCAGTAGTACCCGACAGGGCCAAGGATCACCCCTCCACTTT.

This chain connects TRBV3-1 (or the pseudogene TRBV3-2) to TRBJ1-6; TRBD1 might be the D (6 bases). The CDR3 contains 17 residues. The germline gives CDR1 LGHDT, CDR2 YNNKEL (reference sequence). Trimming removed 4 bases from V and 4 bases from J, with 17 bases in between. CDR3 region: CASSRASGGGYNSPLHF. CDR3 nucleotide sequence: TGTGCCAGCAGCCGCGCATCGGGAGGGGGATATAATTCACCCCTCCACTTT.

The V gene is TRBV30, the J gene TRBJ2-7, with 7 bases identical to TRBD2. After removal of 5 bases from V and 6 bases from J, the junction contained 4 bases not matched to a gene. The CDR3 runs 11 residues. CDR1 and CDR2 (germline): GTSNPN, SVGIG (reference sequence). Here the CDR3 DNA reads TGTGCCTGGGGGGGAGGGGTCGAGCAGTACTTC. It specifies CAWGGGVEQYF.

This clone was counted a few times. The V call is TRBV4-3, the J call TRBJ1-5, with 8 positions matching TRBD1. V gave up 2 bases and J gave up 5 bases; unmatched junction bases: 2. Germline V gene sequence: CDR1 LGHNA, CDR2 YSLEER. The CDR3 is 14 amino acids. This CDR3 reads CASSQMTGDQPQHF. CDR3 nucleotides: TGCGCCAGCAGCCAAATGACAGGGGATCAGCCCCAGCATTTT.

The CDR3 coding sequence is TGCGCCAGCAGCTTGGGTACCGGGACAACCTACGAGCAGTACTTC. It yields the protein CASSLGTGTTYEQYF. This rearrangement joins TRBV5-1 to TRBJ2-7; TRBD1 is a possible D gene (6 bases). CDR1 and CDR2 (germline): SGHRS, YFSETQ. The CDR3 runs 15 residues. V was clipped by 0 bases and J by 2 bases, with 12 bases between them.

The CDR3 DNA is TGTGCCATCAGTGTAGCAGTTGACAGGGAGACTGAAGCTTTCTTT. Its protein is CAISVAVDRETEAFF. V and J are TRBV10-3 and TRBJ1-1; the match to TRBD1 covers 7 bases. The junction had 10 bases not matched to a gene; V was cut back by 4 bases and J by 5 bases. In germline, CDR1 is ENHRY, CDR2 SYGVKD. The CDR3 contains 15 residues.